This T cell receptor beta chain was profiled in a study of OX40 agonist ivuxolimab in advanced cancers. Measured with immunoSEQ multiplex PCR; TCRdb has only the in-frame clones, and not every one. The sample has roughly 56,000 clones, around 79% seen once. Cycle 7 day 1, cycle 4 day 1, and baseline were the timepoints at which blood was sampled. Points from the study as a whole: Blood T cells, both CD4+ and CD8+, expanded clonally by week 6 at 0.1 to 3.0 mg/kg.

As to this clone: Its target is unknown.

This TCR derives from an adult with an advanced solid tumor such as melanoma, head and neck, liver or kidney cancer. Sequences were derived from CD4+ or CD8+ T cells sorted from blood, sampled in a trial of the OX40 agonist ivuxolimab.

The CDR3 coding sequence is TGTGCCAGTAGTAGCGCAGGGGGCTCTAAGGCAGATACGCAGTATTTT. It translates to CASSSAGGSKADTQYF. The chain couples TRBV19 to TRBJ2-3, with 8 bases fitting TRBD1. The CDR3 is 16 amino acids. CDR1 and CDR2 from the germline V gene are LNHDA and SQIVND (reference sequence). V was clipped by 4 bases and J by 4 bases; unmatched bases: 10.